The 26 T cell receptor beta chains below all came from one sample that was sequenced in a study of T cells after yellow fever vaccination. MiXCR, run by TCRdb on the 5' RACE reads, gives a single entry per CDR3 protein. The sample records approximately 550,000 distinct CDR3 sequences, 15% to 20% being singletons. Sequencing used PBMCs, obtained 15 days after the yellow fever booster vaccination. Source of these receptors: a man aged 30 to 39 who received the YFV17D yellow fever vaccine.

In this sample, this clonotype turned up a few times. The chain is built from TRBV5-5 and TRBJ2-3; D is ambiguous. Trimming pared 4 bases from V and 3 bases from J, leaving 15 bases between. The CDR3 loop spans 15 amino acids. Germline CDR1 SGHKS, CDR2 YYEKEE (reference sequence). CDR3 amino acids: CASSTESDGTDTQYF. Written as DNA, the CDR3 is TGTGCCAGCAGCACGGAGAGTGACGGGACAGATACGCAGTATTTT. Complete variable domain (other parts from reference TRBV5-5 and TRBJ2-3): DAGVTQSPTHLIKTRGQQVTLRCSPISGHKSVSWYQQVLGQGPQFIFQYYEKEERGRGNFPDRFSARQFPNYSSELNVNALLLGDSALYLCASSTESDGTDTQYFGPGTRLTVL.

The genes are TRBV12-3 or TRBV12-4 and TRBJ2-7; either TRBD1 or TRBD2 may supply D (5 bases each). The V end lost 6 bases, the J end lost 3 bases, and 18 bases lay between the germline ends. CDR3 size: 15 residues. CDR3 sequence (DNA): TGTGCCAGCAGGCCGGAGACTGGGACGGGCTACGAGCAGTACTTC. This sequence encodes CASRPETGTGYEQYF.

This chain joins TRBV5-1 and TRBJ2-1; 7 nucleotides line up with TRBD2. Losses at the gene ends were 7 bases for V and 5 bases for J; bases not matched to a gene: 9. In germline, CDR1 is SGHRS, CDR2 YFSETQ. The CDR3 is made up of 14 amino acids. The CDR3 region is CASARDYPDNEQFF. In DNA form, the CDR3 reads TGCGCCAGCGCCCGGGACTACCCTGACAATGAGCAGTTCTTC.

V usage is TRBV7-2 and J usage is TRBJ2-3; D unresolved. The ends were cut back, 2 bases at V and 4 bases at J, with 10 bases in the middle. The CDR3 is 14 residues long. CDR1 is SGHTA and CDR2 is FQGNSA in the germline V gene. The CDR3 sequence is CASSLWPHSDTQYF. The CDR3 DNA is TGTGCCAGCAGCTTATGGCCTCACTCAGATACGCAGTATTTT.

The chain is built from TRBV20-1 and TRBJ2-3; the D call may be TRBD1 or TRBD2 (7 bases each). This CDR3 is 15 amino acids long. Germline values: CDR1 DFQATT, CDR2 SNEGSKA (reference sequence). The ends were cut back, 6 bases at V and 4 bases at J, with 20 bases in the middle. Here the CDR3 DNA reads TGCAGTGCCAGCGGTGGGGAGGGGGCATCAGATACGCAGTATTTT. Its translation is CSASGGEGASDTQYF.

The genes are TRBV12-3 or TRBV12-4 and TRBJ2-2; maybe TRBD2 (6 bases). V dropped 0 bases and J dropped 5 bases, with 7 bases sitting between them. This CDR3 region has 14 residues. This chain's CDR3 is CASSLAEGTGELFF. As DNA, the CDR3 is TGTGCCAGCAGTTTAGCGGAGGGAACCGGGGAGCTGTTTTTT.

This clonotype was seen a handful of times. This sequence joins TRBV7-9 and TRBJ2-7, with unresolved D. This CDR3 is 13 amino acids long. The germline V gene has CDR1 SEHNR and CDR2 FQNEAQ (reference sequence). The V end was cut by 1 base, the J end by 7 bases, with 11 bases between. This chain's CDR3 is CASSLGVAEEQYF. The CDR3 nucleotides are TGTGCCAGCAGCTTAGGGGTCGCCGAAGAGCAGTACTTC.

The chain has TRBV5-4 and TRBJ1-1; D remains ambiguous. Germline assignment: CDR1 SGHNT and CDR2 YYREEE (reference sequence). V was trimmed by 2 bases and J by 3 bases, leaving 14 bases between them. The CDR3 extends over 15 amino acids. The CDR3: CASSFVSGTDTEAFF. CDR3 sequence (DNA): TGTGCCAGCAGCTTCGTTTCTGGAACGGACACTGAAGCTTTCTTT.

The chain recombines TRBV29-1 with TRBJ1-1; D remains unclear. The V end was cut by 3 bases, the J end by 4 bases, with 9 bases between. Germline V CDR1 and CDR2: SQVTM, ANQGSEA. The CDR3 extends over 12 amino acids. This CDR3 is CSVDLDGTEAFF. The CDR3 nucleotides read TGCAGCGTTGACTTGGACGGCACTGAAGCTTTCTTT. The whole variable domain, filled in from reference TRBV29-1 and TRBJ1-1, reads SAVISQKPSRDICQRGTSLTIQCQVDSQVTMMFWYRQQPGQSLTLIATANQGSEATYESGFVIDKFPISRPNLTFSTLTVSNMSPEDSSIYLCSVDLDGTEAFFGQGTRLTVV.

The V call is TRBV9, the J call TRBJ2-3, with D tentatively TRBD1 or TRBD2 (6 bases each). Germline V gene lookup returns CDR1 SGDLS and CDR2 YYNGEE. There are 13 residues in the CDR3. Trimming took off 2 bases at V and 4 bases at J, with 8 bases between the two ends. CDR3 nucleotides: TGTGCCAGCAGCGTGGGGGGCGCAGATACGCAGTATTTT. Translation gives CASSVGGADTQYF.

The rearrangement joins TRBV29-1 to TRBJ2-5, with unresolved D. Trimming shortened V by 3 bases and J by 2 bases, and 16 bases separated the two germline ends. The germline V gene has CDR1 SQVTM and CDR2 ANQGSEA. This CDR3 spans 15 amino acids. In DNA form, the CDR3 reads TGCAGCGTTGAGTCGGGCCGCAGAATTCAAGAGACCCAGTACTTC. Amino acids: CSVESGRRIQETQYF.

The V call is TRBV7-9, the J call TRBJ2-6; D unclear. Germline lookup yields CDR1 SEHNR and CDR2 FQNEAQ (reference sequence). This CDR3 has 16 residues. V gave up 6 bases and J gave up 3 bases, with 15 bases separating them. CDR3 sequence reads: CASRTEGVRGANVLTF. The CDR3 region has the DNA TGTGCCAGCAGAACCGAAGGAGTCCGTGGGGCCAACGTCCTGACTTTC.

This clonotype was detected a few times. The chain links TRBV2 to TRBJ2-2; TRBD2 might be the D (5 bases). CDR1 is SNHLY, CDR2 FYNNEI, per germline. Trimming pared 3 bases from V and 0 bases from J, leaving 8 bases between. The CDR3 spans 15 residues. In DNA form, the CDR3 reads TGTGCCAGCAGTGACGGGGTAGCGAACACCGGGGAGCTGTTTTTT. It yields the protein CASSDGVANTGELFF.

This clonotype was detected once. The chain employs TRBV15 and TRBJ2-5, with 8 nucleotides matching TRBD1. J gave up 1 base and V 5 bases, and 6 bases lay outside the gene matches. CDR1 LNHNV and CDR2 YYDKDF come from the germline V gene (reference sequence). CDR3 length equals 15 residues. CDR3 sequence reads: CATSSLGTGQETQYF. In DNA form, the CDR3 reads TGTGCCACCAGCTCTCTTGGGACAGGCCAAGAGACCCAGTACTTC.

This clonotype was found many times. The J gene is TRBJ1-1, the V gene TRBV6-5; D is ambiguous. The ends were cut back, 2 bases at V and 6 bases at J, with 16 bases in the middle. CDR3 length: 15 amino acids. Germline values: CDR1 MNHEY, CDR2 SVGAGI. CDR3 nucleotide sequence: TGTGCCAGCAGTTACATGTGGGGAGAGCGCGCTGAAGCTTTCTTT. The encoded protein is CASSYMWGERAEAFF.

For the CDR3, the DNA is TGCGCCAGCAGCCTCTACCGGAGGGGAGGTACTGGCTACACCTTC. Translation gives CASSLYRRGGTGYTF. The chain links TRBV4-3 to TRBJ1-2; possible D gene TRBD1, 5 bases. Trimming shortened V by 4 bases and J by 7 bases, and 19 bases separated the two germline ends. CDR3 size: 15 residues. Looked up from germline, CDR1 is LGHNA and CDR2 is YSLEER.

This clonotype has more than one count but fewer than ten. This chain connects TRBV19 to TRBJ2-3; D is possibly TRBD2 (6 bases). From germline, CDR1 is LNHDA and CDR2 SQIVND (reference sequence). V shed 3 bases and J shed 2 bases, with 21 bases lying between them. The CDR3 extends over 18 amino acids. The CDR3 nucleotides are TGTGCCAGTAGTATCGGAATGGGACTCTCCTTCCTCACAGATACGCAGTATTTT. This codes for CASSIGMGLSFLTDTQYF. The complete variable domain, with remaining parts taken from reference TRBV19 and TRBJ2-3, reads DGGITQSPKYLFRKEGQNVTLSCEQNLNHDAMYWYRQDPGQGLRLIYYSQIVNDFQKGDIAEGYSVSREKKESFPLTVTSAQKNPTAFYLCASSIGMGLSFLTDTQYFGPGTRLTVL.

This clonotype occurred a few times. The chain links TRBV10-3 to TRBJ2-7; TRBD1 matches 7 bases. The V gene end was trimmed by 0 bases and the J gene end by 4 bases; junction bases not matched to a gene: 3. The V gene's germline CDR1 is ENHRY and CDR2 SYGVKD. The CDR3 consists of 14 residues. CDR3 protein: CAISESGQDYEQYF. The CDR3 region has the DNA TGTGCCATCAGTGAGTCAGGACAGGATTACGAGCAGTACTTC.

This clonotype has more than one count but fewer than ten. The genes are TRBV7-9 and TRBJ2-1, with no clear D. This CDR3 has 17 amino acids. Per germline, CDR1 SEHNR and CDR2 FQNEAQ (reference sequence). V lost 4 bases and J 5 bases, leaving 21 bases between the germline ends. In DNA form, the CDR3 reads TGTGCCAGCAGCTCCCCCATTTGGGCGGATGCCAACAATGAGCAGTTCTTC. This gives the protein CASSSPIWADANNEQFF.

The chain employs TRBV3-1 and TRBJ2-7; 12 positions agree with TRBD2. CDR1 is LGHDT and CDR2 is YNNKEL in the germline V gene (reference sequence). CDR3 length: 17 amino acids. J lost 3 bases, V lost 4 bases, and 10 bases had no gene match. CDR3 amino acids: CASSRLAGGLSGYEQYF. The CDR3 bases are TGTGCCAGCAGCCGGCTAGCGGGAGGGCTCTCAGGCTACGAGCAGTACTTC.

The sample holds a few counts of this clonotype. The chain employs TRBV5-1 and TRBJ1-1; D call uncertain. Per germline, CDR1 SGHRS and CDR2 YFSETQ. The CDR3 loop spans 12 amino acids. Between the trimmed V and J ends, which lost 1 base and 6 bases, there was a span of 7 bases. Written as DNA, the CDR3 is TGCGCCAGCAGCTTGTTAGGTCCTGAAGCTTTCTTT. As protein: CASSLLGPEAFF. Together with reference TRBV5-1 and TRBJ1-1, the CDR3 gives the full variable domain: KAGVTQTPRYLIKTRGQQVTLSCSPISGHRSVSWYQQTPGQGLQFLFEYFSETQRNKGNFPGRFSGRQFSNSRSEMNVSTLELGDSALYLCASSLLGPEAFFGQGTRLTVV.

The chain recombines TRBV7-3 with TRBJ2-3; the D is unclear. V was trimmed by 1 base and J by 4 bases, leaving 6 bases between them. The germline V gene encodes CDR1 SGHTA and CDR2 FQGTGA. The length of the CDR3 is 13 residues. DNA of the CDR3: TGTGCCAGCAGCTTAATGTCAGCAGATACGCAGTATTTT. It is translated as CASSLMSADTQYF.

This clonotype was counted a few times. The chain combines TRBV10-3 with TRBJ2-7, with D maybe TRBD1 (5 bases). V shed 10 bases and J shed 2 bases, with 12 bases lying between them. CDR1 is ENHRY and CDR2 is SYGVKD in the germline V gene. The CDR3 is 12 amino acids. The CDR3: CATSTDTYEQYF. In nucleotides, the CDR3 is TGTGCCACCTCGACAGATACCTACGAGCAGTACTTC.

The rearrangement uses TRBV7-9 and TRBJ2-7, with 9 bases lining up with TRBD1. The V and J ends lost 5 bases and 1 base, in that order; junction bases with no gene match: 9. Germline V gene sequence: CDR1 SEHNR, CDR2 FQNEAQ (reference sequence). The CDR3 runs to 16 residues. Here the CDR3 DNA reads TGTGCCAGCAGCCTTAGTGGGGACAGGGATTCCTACGAGCAGTACTTC. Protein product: CASSLSGDRDSYEQYF.

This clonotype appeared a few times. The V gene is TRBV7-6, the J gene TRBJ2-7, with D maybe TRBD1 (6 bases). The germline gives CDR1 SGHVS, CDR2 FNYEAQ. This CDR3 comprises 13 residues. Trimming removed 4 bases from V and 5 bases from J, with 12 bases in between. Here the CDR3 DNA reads TGTGCCAGCAGCTCCCTCAGGACAGACGAGCAGTACTTC. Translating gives CASSSLRTDEQYF.

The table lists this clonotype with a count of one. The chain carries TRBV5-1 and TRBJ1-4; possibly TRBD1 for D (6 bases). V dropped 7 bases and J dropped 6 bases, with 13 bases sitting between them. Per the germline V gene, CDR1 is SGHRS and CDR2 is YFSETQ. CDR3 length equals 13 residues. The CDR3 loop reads CASRGTSDEKLFF. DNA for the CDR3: TGCGCCAGCCGGGGGACATCAGATGAAAAACTGTTTTTT.